This T cell receptor (beta chain) derives from a study of blood T cell repertoires in COVID-19 (dated by TCRdb to about 2020). Regarding the study in general: The collaborator samples originated in the United States, Italy and Spain and spanned the acute and convalescent phases of COVID-19. The prospective study material was composed of cDNA or gDNA derived from T cells, B-cell-depleted T cells, or PBMCs. Deeply sampled blood TCRbeta repertoires from subjects exposed to, actively infected with, or recovered from COVID-19 were included in the dataset. The repertoires were made available in a free public database intended to serve as a resource for research on the immune response to SARS-CoV-2. The samples were drawn from two sources: the first 160 participants of the ongoing ImmuneRACE study, and about 1,300 subjects contributed by 6 global collaborators. A de-identified subject ID, COVID-19 status, age in years and sex were almost always included in the sample metadata. Where available, HLA class I and class II types were obtained from metadata supplied by the sample provider rather than from assay-based typing. Broader findings and caveats from the paper: The amount of clinical and demographic metadata varied by source and participant and was provided uncurated.

From the germline V gene, CDR1 is LGHNA and CDR2 is YSLEER. The CDR3 measures 15 amino acids from cysteine to phenylalanine. The only DNA kept is the CDR3, 45 bases in frame from the first base. V sheds 0 bases and J sheds 3 bases, leaving 11 bases between their ends. TCRbeta CDR3 regions were amplified from genomic DNA by means of the immunoSEQ Assay, a bias-controlled multiplex PCR. In the source study's methods: Within the assay, amplification of reference gene primers was used to estimate how many nucleated cells each sample contained. To quantify the absolute abundance of each unique TCRbeta CDR3 rearrangement, sequence reads were collapsed and filtered. For each sample, productive Simpson clonality was calculated as the square root of Simpson's diversity index over productive rearrangements. TCRdb took this table from immuneACCESS and kept in-frame rearrangements with V and J called. Such tables lack part of the clones; where checked against another copy, unresolved V genes explain under half of the gap, and the rest is unexplained. V, J and clone size derive from that table, while D and trimming were established from the DNA sequence. The sample profile shows tens of thousands of clones; roughly 80% of them were found once. The top ten clonotypes cover over 25% of the sample.

Each collaborating institution followed its own protocols to collect whole blood in K2EDTA tubes. For TCRbeta analysis, collaborator samples were shipped as frozen whole blood, as isolated PBMCs, or as DNA extracted from either sample type. In the case of this clone: The specificity of this receptor is unknown. Per-nucleotide qualities are absent, and no much larger clonotype sits a single base away.

The sequencing sample was made of peripheral blood. This TCR derives from a woman between 65 and 79 years old with acute or convalescent COVID-19. This chain joins TRBV4-3 to TRBJ1-2; the D gene cannot be resolved reliably. This receptor carries the CDR3 CASSQDSDVDYGYTF. The DNA is as follows: TGCGCCAGCAGCCAAGATAGCGATGTTGACTATGGCTACACCTTC.